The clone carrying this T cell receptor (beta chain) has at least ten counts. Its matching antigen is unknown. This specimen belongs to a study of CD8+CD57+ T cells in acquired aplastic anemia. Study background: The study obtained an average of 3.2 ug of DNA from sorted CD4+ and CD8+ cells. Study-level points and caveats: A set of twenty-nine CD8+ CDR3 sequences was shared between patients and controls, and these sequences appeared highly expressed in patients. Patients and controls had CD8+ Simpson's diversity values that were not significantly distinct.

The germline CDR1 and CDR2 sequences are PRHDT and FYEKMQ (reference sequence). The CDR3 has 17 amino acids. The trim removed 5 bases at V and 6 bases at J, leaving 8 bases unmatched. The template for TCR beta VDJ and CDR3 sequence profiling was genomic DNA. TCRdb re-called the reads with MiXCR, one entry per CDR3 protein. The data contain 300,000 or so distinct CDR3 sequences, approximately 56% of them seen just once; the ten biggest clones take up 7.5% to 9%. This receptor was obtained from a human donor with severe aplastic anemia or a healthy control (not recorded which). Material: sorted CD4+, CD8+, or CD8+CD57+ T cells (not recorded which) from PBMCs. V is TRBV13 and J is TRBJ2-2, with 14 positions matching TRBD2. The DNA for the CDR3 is TGTGCCAGCAGCCTCCTGACTAGCGGGGGGGCTTCCGGGGAGCTGTTTTTT. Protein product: CASSLLTSGGASGELFF.